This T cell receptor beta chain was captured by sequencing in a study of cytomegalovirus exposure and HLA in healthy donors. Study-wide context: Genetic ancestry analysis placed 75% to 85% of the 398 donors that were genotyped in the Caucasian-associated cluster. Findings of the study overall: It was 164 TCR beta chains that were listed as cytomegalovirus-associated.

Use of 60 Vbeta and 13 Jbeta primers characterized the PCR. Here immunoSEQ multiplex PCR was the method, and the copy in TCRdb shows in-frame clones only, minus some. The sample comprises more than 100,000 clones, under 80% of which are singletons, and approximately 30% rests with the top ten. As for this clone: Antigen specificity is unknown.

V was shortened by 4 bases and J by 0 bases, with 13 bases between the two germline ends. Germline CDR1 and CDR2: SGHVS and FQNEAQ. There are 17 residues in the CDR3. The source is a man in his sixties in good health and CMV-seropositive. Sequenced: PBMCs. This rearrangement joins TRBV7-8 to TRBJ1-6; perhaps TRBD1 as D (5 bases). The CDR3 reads CASSSTVVSSYNSPLHF. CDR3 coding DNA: TGTGCCAGCAGCTCGACAGTAGTTAGCTCCTATAATTCACCCCTCCACTTT.